This is a list of T cell receptor beta chains from one sample in a study of cytomegalovirus exposure and HLA in healthy donors. Profiled with immunoSEQ multiplex PCR; TCRdb holds only in-frame clones, not every one. The sample includes hundreds of thousands of clones, roughly 88% of them seen just once. What was sequenced was PBMCs. The receptors here all came from a woman younger than 30 in good health and CMV-seronegative. Each CDR3 is given with its conserved first and last residue. D genes are given only for firm matches. The size of a clone is reported for some rows only, either as once, few or many, or as a class for expanded clones.

TGTGCCAGCAGTTTAGGCGGGAGGGCCACCAATGAGCAGTTCTTC | CASSLGGRATNEQFF | TRBV28 | . | TRBJ2-1 | TRBD2
TGTGCCAGCAGTTACTCGACAGGGGAAGCTTTCTTT | CASSYSTGEAFF | TRBV6-5 | once | TRBJ1-1 | TRBD1
TGTGCCAGCAGCATACGGCCGGGAGGATCCTATGGCTACACCTTC | CASSIRPGGSYGYTF | TRBV9 | . | TRBJ1-2 | .
TGTGCCAGCCAAGGAGGAGGGTGGGACTATGGCTACACCTTC | CASQGGGWDYGYTF | TRBV9 | . | TRBJ1-2 | .
TGCGCCAGCAGCTTGGCCGATTTTGGTACAAATGAGCAGTTCTTC | CASSLADFGTNEQFF | TRBV5-1 | . | TRBJ2-1 | .
TGTGCCATCAGGGGGACTAGCGGGGACCAAGAGACCCAGTACTTC | CAIRGTSGDQETQYF | TRBV10-3 | . | TRBJ2-5 | TRBD2
TGTGCCAGCAGCGTAGGACAGTACAGCAATCAGCCCCAGCATTTT | CASSVGQYSNQPQHF | TRBV9 | . | TRBJ1-5 | .
TGTGCCAGCAGTTTCTCAGGGGCGGGTCAGCCCCAGCATTTT | CASSFSGAGQPQHF | TRBV27 | . | TRBJ1-5 | .
TGCAGCGTTCCCGGGACATCTATTTACGAGCAGTACTTC | CSVPGTSIYEQYF | TRBV29-1 | . | TRBJ2-7 | .
TGTGCCAGCCGCGTTGTTATCGGTGCGAACACTGAAGCTTTCTTT | CASRVVIGANTEAFF | TRBV18 | . | TRBJ1-1 | .
TGCGCCAGCAGCCAAGACCCCAGGGACAATGAGCAGTTCTTC | CASSQDPRDNEQFF | TRBV4-3 | . | TRBJ2-1 | .
TGTGCCAGCAGCGACGGGTTAACTAATGGCTACACCTTC | CASSDGLTNGYTF | TRBV11-2 | . | TRBJ1-2 | .
TGTGCCAGCAGCCCCCAACGGACTAGCGGGAGTTACGAGCAGTACTTC | CASSPQRTSGSYEQYF | TRBV7-6 | . | TRBJ2-7 | TRBD2
TGTGCCAGCAGCGTTCGGGGTATCAACGAGCAGTACTTC | CASSVRGINEQYF | TRBV9 | . | TRBJ2-7 | .
TGTGCCAGCAGATCCGGGACACGAACCTACGAGCAGTACTTC | CASRSGTRTYEQYF | TRBV27 | . | TRBJ2-7 | .
TGTGCCAGCTCAAGGACTAGCGGAGAGAACACCGGGGAGCTGTTTTTT | CASSRTSGENTGELFF | TRBV18 | . | TRBJ2-2 | TRBD2
TGTGCCAGCTCACCGGCTGAGACAGGAGGCAACACTGAAGCTTTCTTT | CASSPAETGGNTEAFF | TRBV18 | . | TRBJ1-1 | .
TGTGCCAGCAGTGTTGGGACAGGGGGCGAGTATGCTGAAGCTTTCTTT | CASSVGTGGEYAEAFF | TRBV2 | once | TRBJ1-1 | TRBD1
TGTGCCAGCAGTCCCACTTTCAGGGGAGTCTACAATGAGCAGTTCTTC | CASSPTFRGVYNEQFF | TRBV28 | . | TRBJ2-1 | .
TGTGCCTGGGGGGGCACCGGACGGGATAATTCACCCCTCCACTTT | CAWGGTGRDNSPLHF | TRBV30 | many | TRBJ1-6 | .
TGTGCCAGCAGCCCAGGCCCACAGGGGTACGGCTACACCTTC | CASSPGPQGYGYTF | TRBV7-3 | . | TRBJ1-2 | TRBD1
TGTGCCAGCAGTTTTAGCGGACCTAGCACAGATACGCAGTATTTT | CASSFSGPSTDTQYF | TRBV6-5 | . | TRBJ2-3 | .
TGTGCCAGCAGTCCGCTGACAGGACTAGCGGGAGATACGCAGTATTTT | CASSPLTGLAGDTQYF | TRBV27 | . | TRBJ2-3 | TRBD2
TGTGCCAGCAGTTCCCCCAGGACAGGGTCCCACTACCAGGAGGAGCAGTACTTC | CASSSPRTGSHYQEEQYF | TRBV7-6 | . | TRBJ2-7 | TRBD1
TGTGCCAGCAGCTTAAGACAGATGAACACTGAAGCTTTCTTT | CASSLRQMNTEAFF | TRBV7-8 | . | TRBJ1-1 | .
TGTGCCAGCAGTTACGCGGGGGGCGTCGGGCCCCAGCATTTT | CASSYAGGVGPQHF | TRBV6-5 | once | TRBJ1-5 | .
TGTGCCAGCAAAAGTTGGGGGGGGCGGGAGACTGAAGCTTTCTTT | CASKSWGGRETEAFF | TRBV2 | . | TRBJ1-1 | .
TGTGCCAGCTCACCGGCGGGAGCCTACTCCTACAATGAGCAGTTCTTC | CASSPAGAYSYNEQFF | TRBV18 | . | TRBJ2-1 | TRBD2
TGTGCCAGCAGCTTGGCGAGGGCCGGGGGGGATACGCAGTATTTT | CASSLARAGGDTQYF | TRBV5-4 | . | TRBJ2-3 | TRBD2
TGCAGCGTTGAAATCGGGGTGGGAGAGACCCAGTACTTC | CSVEIGVGETQYF | TRBV29-1 | . | TRBJ2-5 | .
TGTGCCAGCAGGTTAGGTTCTAGCGTATACGAGCAGTACTTC | CASRLGSSVYEQYF | TRBV11-2 | once | TRBJ2-7 | .
TGTGCCAGCAGTGAGAGGGCTGTCGGGGAGCTGTTTTTT | CASSERAVGELFF | TRBV25-1 | . | TRBJ2-2 | .
TGTGCCAGCGGGCAGAGCAGGGTCCGCGAGCAGTACTTC | CASGQSRVREQYF | TRBV6-1 | . | TRBJ2-7 | .
TGCGCCAGCAGCTTGACTAGCATCACAGATACGCAGTATTTT | CASSLTSITDTQYF | TRBV5-1 | . | TRBJ2-3 | .
TGCAGTGCATTAGGGAGCGAGCAGTACTTC | CSALGSEQYF | TRBV20-1 | few | TRBJ2-7 | .
TGTGCCAGCAGCCCCAGGCAGCGGGACCGCACAGATACGCAGTATTTT | CASSPRQRDRTDTQYF | TRBV9 | once | TRBJ2-3 | TRBD2